The 30 T cell receptor beta chains below all came from one sample that was sequenced in a study of T-cell memory formation after mild COVID-19. In TCRdb, the 5' RACE reads were re-called with MiXCR into one record per CDR3 protein. The sample consists of 95,000 to 120,000 distinct CDR3 sequences, approximately 21% of them appearing once. The material sequenced was PBMCs or a T cell subset sorted from them (not recorded which). Source of these receptors: a man aged 18 to 29 who had mild COVID-19 (a few samples of this study predate the infection). Cell type and time point are not known.

This clonotype appeared a few times. The V gene is TRBV4-1, the J gene TRBJ2-7; 7 nucleotides match TRBD2. CDR3 length: 18 residues. Germline V gives CDR1 MGHRA, CDR2 YSYEKL. With 1 base clipped from V and 1 base from J, the junction kept 13 bases outside the gene matches. CDR3 sequence: CASSQVVSPRGYSYEQYF. For the CDR3, the DNA is TGCGCCAGCAGCCAAGTCGTGTCCCCGCGGGGGTATTCCTACGAGCAGTACTTC.

Only a few counts were recorded for this clonotype. Sequence at one end of the junction differs from germline and may be a read error. J is TRBJ2-7 and V is TRBV9; 9 bases are shared with TRBD2. The length of the CDR3 is 16 residues. Looked up from germline, CDR1 is SGDLS and CDR2 is YYNGEE. The CDR3 is CASSVGGSGGSHEQYF. The CDR3 region has the DNA TGTGCCAGCAGCGTAGGTGGTAGCGGGGGCTCCCACGAGCAGTACTTC.

The chain recombines TRBV4-1 with TRBJ2-7; 7 bases fit TRBD2. Looked up from germline, CDR1 is MGHRA and CDR2 is YSYEKL. J was trimmed by 4 bases and V by 0 bases; bases with no gene match: 6. The CDR3 sequence is 15 residues long. The chain's CDR3 is CASSQEGGTLYEQYV. The DNA of the CDR3 is TGCGCCAGCAGCCAAGAGGGGGGGACCTTATACGAGCAGTACGTC.

The rearrangement uses TRBV6-2 or TRBV6-3 and TRBJ2-6, with TRBD2 as a possible D gene (5 bases). Germline assignment: CDR1 MNHEY and CDR2 SVGEGT. CDR3 length: 18 residues. Trimming removed 2 bases from V and 0 bases from J, with 14 bases in between. This CDR3 reads CASSYTTGELSGANVLTF. The CDR3 region has the DNA TGTGCCAGCAGTTACACAACCGGGGAGCTCTCTGGGGCCAACGTCCTGACTTTC.

This clonotype was seen more than once but under ten times. The CDR3 DNA reads as TGTGCCATCAGGGCCGGGACAGACTACGAGCAGTACTTC. This sequence encodes CAIRAGTDYEQYF. The chain links TRBV10-3 to TRBJ2-7, with 7 nucleotides matching TRBD1. V shed 6 bases, J shed 3 bases, and the junction held 5 bases outside the gene matches. Germline CDR1 and CDR2: ENHRY and SYGVKD. This CDR3 comprises 13 residues.

This sequence joins TRBV10-3 and TRBJ2-1; TRBD2 matches 13 bases. Germline values: CDR1 ENHRY, CDR2 SYGVKD. The CDR3 is 15 amino acids. V lost 11 bases, J lost 0 bases, and 4 bases stayed unmatched. The CDR3 DNA is TGTGCCTCACGGACTAGCGGGGGCTCCTACAATGAGCAGTTCTTC. Its translation is CASRTSGGSYNEQFF.

The table lists this clonotype with a few counts. This chain connects TRBV12-3 or TRBV12-4 to TRBJ2-2; 8 positions match TRBD1. The J segment lost 2 bases and the V segment lost 6 bases, leaving 2 bases of the junction unmatched. CDR3 length: 14 amino acids. Written as DNA, the CDR3 is TGTGCCAGCAGGCAGGGGGCCAACACCGGGGAGCTGTTTTTT. Residues: CASRQGANTGELFF.

This chain connects TRBV4-3 to TRBJ2-1; D may correspond to TRBD1 or TRBD2 (6 bases each). The germline V gene has CDR1 LGHNA and CDR2 YSLEER. V lost 3 bases and J lost 7, with 16 bases in between. This CDR3 region has 15 residues. The CDR3 here is CASSQRGGSGNEQFF. CDR3 nucleotide sequence: TGCGCCAGCAGCCAGCGAGGGGGGAGTGGAAATGAGCAGTTCTTC.

The rearrangement joins TRBV5-1 to TRBJ1-3; D is unresolved. Germline V lookup: CDR1 SGHRS, CDR2 YFSETQ. The CDR3 covers 14 residues. The ends were cut back, 1 base at V and 0 bases at J, with 5 bases in the middle. This CDR3 is CASSLSSSGNTIYF. Here the CDR3 DNA reads TGCGCCAGCAGCTTGTCCAGCTCTGGAAACACCATATATTTT.

The chain links TRBV4-2 to TRBJ2-3; no definite D call. Trimming stripped 0 bases from V and 0 bases from J, with 4 bases between. CDR1 LGHNA and CDR2 YNFKEQ come from the germline V gene. This CDR3 region has 14 residues. The CDR3 DNA is TGTGCCAGCAGCCAAGAGACTAGCACAGATACGCAGTATTTT. Its translation is CASSQETSTDTQYF.

This chain joins TRBV19 and TRBJ2-3; 8 positions agree with TRBD1. This CDR3 has 15 amino acids. V shed 3 bases and J 6 bases; nucleotides not matched to a gene: 8. The germline CDR1 and CDR2 sequences are LNHDA and SQIVND (reference sequence). The CDR3 DNA follows: TGTGCCAGTAGTATCCTCGGACAGGGCCTGGATACGCAGTATTTT. This gives the protein CASSILGQGLDTQYF.

This clonotype was recorded a few times. The V gene is TRBV4-1, the J gene TRBJ1-1; D unclear. The CDR3 is 11 amino acids. Germline CDR1 and CDR2: MGHRA and YSYEKL. V was cut by 7 bases and J by 1 base, with 4 bases left in between. The CDR3 here is CASKRNTEAFF. The CDR3 DNA reads as TGCGCCAGCAAGAGGAACACTGAAGCTTTCTTT.

Only a few counts were recorded for this clonotype. The chain combines TRBV4-1 with TRBJ2-3, with D perhaps matching TRBD1 (6 bases). The CDR3 sequence is 15 residues long. V lost 0 bases and J lost 3, with 10 bases in between. Germline CDR1 MGHRA, CDR2 YSYEKL. The DNA for the CDR3 is TGCGCCAGCAGCCAAGACGGCAGGGGAACAGATACGCAGTATTTT. It yields the protein CASSQDGRGTDTQYF.

This clonotype was seen a few times. The chain employs TRBV27 and TRBJ2-7, with TRBD2 matching over 7 bases. The CDR3 is 14 residues long. Germline V CDR1 and CDR2: MNHEY, SMNVEV (reference sequence). V shed 5 bases, J shed 4 bases, and the junction held 8 bases outside the gene matches. CDR3 sequence: CASSTLREAYEQYV. In DNA, the CDR3 is TGTGCCAGCAGTACGCTACGGGAGGCGTACGAGCAGTACGTC.

In this sample, this clonotype turned up a few times. The chain has TRBV5-4 and TRBJ2-1; 11 bases align to TRBD2. The CDR3 runs to 15 residues. Germline V gene data show CDR1 as SGHNT and CDR2 as YYREEE (reference sequence). With V trimmed by 5 bases and J by 5 bases, 6 bases remained unmatched. CDR3 amino acids: CASRASGGLNNEQFF. The CDR3 nucleotides are TGTGCCAGCAGGGCTAGCGGGGGGTTGAACAATGAGCAGTTCTTC.

This chain joins TRBV11-1 and TRBJ2-1, with 12 bases lining up with TRBD2. The CDR3 is 16 residues long. Trimming took 3 bases from V and 3 from J; bases not matched to a gene: 3. Germline values: CDR1 SGHAT, CDR2 FQDESV (reference sequence). CDR3 amino acids: CASSFTSGGYYNEQFF. CDR3 DNA sequence: TGTGCCAGCAGCTTTACTAGCGGGGGGTACTACAATGAGCAGTTCTTC.

The chain uses TRBV7-3 and TRBJ2-7; D possibly corresponds to TRBD2 (5 bases). The V and J ends lost 2 bases and 5 bases respectively, with 16 bases between them. The germline CDR1 and CDR2 sequences are SGHTA and FQGTGA. There are 15 residues in the CDR3. CDR3 in amino acids: CASSLDGVPGHEQYF. CDR3 DNA sequence: TGTGCCAGCAGCTTAGACGGGGTCCCGGGCCACGAGCAGTACTTC.

V is TRBV29-1 and J is TRBJ1-2; TRBD1 aligns across 10 bases. Germline-derived CDR1 and CDR2 are SQVTM and ANQGSEA. This CDR3 contains 12 residues. Trimming cost V 3 bases and J 8 bases; bases outside gene matches: 3. CDR3 residues: CSVDGTGVGYTF. The CDR3 nucleotides are TGCAGCGTTGATGGGACAGGGGTCGGCTACACCTTC.

This sequence joins TRBV11-2 and TRBJ2-1; TRBD1 might be the D (6 bases). The CDR3 length is 15 residues. The V end lost 6 bases, the J end lost 0 bases, and 12 bases lay between the germline ends. Per germline, CDR1 SGHAT and CDR2 FQNNGV. The CDR3 DNA reads as TGTGCCAGCAGTACCGGACAGAGCTCCTACAATGAGCAGTTCTTC. This sequence encodes CASSTGQSSYNEQFF.

This clonotype was seen a few times. This chain links TRBV7-9 with TRBJ1-2; D might be TRBD1 (6 bases). The CDR3 is 14 amino acids. Trimming took 5 bases from V and 4 from J, leaving 14 bases between them. Germline CDR1 and CDR2: SEHNR and FQNEAQ (reference sequence). The CDR3 sequence is CASSPTTGTYGYTF. The CDR3 coding sequence is TGTGCCAGCAGCCCGACCACAGGGACCTATGGCTACACCTTC.

In this sample, this clonotype turned up a few times. The chain carries TRBV6-2 or TRBV6-3 and TRBJ2-7; 10 bases map to TRBD1. CDR3 length: 15 amino acids. V lost 8 bases and J lost 0; bases outside the gene matches: 7. The germline CDR1 and CDR2 sequences are MNHEY and SVGEGT. The CDR3 nucleotides read TGTGCCAGCTGCCCGGGACAGGGGATCTCCTACGAGCAGTACTTC. Encoded protein: CASCPGQGISYEQYF.

The gene calls are TRBV12-3 or TRBV12-4 and TRBJ2-2, with D perhaps being TRBD1 or TRBD2 (5 bases each). This CDR3 has 13 residues. The germline V and J ends were trimmed by 7 bases and 4 bases, with 10 bases remaining between them. CDR3 bases: TGTGCCAGCACCATGGGGGTCACCGGGGAGCTGTTTTTT. This gives the protein CASTMGVTGELFF.

This chain links TRBV7-9 with TRBJ2-7; D may correspond to TRBD1 or TRBD2 (5 bases each). Germline V CDR1 and CDR2: SEHNR, FQNEAQ (reference sequence). The CDR3 has 13 residues. Trimming took 2 bases from V and 5 from J, leaving 10 bases between them. Here the CDR3 DNA reads TGTGCCAGCAGCTTATCGGGACCACACGAGCAGTACTTC. It codes for CASSLSGPHEQYF.

This chain links TRBV6-2 or TRBV6-3 with TRBJ2-3, with 12 positions matching TRBD2. CDR3 size: 17 residues. CDR1 and CDR2 from the germline V gene are MNHEY and SVGEGT. The V segment lost 7 bases and the J segment 3 bases; nucleotides outside the gene matches: 11. The CDR3 nucleotides are TGTGCCAGCACTCAAATCCCCCTAGCGGGGGGGACAGATACGCAGTATTTT. Translated, it gives CASTQIPLAGGTDTQYF.

The CDR3 reads CASSFVNEQFF. As DNA, the CDR3 is TGTGCCAGCAGCTTCGTGAATGAGCAGTTCTTC. V and J are TRBV7-9 and TRBJ2-1; D remains ambiguous. Germline assignment: CDR1 SEHNR and CDR2 FQNEAQ (reference sequence). The CDR3 is 11 amino acids. V gave up 3 bases and J gave up 7 bases, with 4 bases separating them.

The V and J genes are TRBV29-1 and TRBJ2-4, with no clear D. There are 12 residues in the CDR3. In germline, CDR1 is SQVTM, CDR2 ANQGSEA. Trimming stripped 6 bases from V and 2 bases from J, with 8 bases between. CDR3 DNA: TGCAGCGTCCCGGTAACCAAAAACATTCAGTACTTC. It is translated as CSVPVTKNIQYF.

The CDR3 DNA reads TGTGCCAGCAGCTTGGAGGGGGCGTTTCTCGACAATGAGCAGTTCTTC. It encodes CASSLEGAFLDNEQFF. The V and J genes are TRBV7-9 and TRBJ2-1, with TRBD1 as a possible D gene (7 bases). Trimming took 3 bases from V and 5 from J, leaving 17 bases between them. The CDR3 covers 16 residues. Per the germline V gene, CDR1 is SEHNR and CDR2 is FQNEAQ (reference sequence).

The chain joins TRBV30 to TRBJ2-7, with D perhaps given as TRBD1 or TRBD2 (5 bases each). The CDR3 runs to 14 residues. Germline CDR1 GTSNPN, CDR2 SVGIG (reference sequence). Trimming cost V 4 bases and J 1 base, with 14 bases left between them. CDR3 region: CAWNVPGASYEQYF. In DNA, the CDR3 is TGTGCCTGGAACGTTCCCGGGGCGTCCTACGAGCAGTACTTC.

This clonotype was seen a few times. This chain connects TRBV6-2 or TRBV6-3 to TRBJ2-7; maybe TRBD2 (5 bases). CDR3 length: 14 residues. Trimming left V 7 bases short and J 5 bases short, with 18 bases between. Germline V gene data show CDR1 as MNHEY and CDR2 as SVGEGT. The CDR3 coding sequence is TGTGCCAGCACCCGACGGGGTACGGTCAACGAGCAGTACGTC. This codes for CASTRRGTVNEQYV.

This clonotype is medium-sized by share. The CDR3 protein is CASSPPEGYNEQFF. As DNA, the CDR3 is TGTGCCAGCAGCCCGCCGGAGGGGTACAATGAGCAGTTCTTC. The V gene is TRBV7-2, the J gene TRBJ2-1, with a tentative D call TRBD2 (6 bases). In germline, CDR1 is SGHTA, CDR2 FQGNSA. Trimming removed 5 bases from V and 4 bases from J, with 12 bases in between. The length of the CDR3 is 14 residues.